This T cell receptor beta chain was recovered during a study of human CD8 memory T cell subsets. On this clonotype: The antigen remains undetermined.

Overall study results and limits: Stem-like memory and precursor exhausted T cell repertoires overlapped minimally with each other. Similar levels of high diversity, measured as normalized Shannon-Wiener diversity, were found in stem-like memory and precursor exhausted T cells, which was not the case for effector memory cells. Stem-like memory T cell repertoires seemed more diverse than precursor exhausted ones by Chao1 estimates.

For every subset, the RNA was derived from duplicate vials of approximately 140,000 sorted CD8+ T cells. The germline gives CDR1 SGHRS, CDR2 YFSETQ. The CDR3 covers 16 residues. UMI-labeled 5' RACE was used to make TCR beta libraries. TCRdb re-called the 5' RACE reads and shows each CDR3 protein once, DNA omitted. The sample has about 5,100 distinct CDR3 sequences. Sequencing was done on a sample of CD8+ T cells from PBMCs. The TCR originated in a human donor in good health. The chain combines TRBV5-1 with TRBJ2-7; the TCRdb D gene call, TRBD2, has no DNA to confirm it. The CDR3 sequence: CASSLVLGTTAYEQYF.